This T cell receptor (beta chain) was recovered during a study of cytomegalovirus exposure and HLA in healthy donors. Study findings and constraints: Rare TCR sequences predominated, though certain public TCRs were found in many donors. Investigators reported 150 to 200 TCR beta chains as tied to cytomegalovirus.

Libraries were prepared by immunoSEQ multiplex PCR; TCRdb keeps only in-frame clonotypes and omits some of them. The sample contains about 150,000 clones, approximately 86% of which appear only once. V trimming: 7 bases; J trimming: 2 bases; junction bases outside the gene matches: 10. The V gene's germline CDR1 is MNHNY and CDR2 SVGAGI (reference sequence). The CDR3 sequence is 15 residues long. As for this clone: The antigen is not known.

The chain links TRBV6-6 to TRBJ2-7; 8 positions match TRBD2. The receptor comes from a man aged 18 to 35 in good health and CMV-seropositive. Sequenced material: PBMCs. The CDR3 sequence is CASIDRSGSPYEQYF. In DNA, the CDR3 is TGTGCCAGCATCGACAGGAGCGGGAGCCCCTACGAGCAGTACTTC.